One sample yielded the 32 T cell receptor beta chains listed below, sequenced in a study of a mutant IDH1 vaccine in newly diagnosed glioma. The table came from immunoSEQ multiplex PCR; TCRdb's copy has only in-frame clones and leaves some out. Among tens of thousands of clones listed, 80% to 95% were seen once. Sample time point: baseline, week 1 (first vaccination visit). Treatment given: pre-vaccination baseline after standard-of-care therapy. The sample consisted of PBMCs, taken from a glioma patient treated with radiotherapy, temozolomide or both. The receptor source for this set is a man aged 30 to 45 with glioma.

The V gene is TRBV4-1, the J gene TRBJ1-6, with D unclear. Trimming took off 7 bases at V and 0 bases at J, with 4 bases between the two ends. The CDR3 is 13 residues long. Germline V gives CDR1 MGHRA, CDR2 YSYEKL. CDR3 in DNA: TGCGCCAGCACGGCCTCCTATAATTCACCCCTCCACTTT. It is translated as CASTASYNSPLHF.

The chain couples TRBV6-4 to TRBJ2-3; 11 bases fit TRBD2. The CDR3 has 15 residues. Germline V lookup: CDR1 MRHNA, CDR2 SNTAGT. V gave up 5 bases and J gave up 6 bases; unmatched junction bases: 7. CDR3 region: CASSQTLAGGDTQYF. In nucleotides, the CDR3 is TGTGCCAGCAGTCAAACCCTAGCGGGAGGTGATACGCAGTATTTT.

The chain recombines TRBV4-1 with TRBJ1-5; D uncertain. This CDR3 contains 14 residues. Germline values: CDR1 MGHRA, CDR2 YSYEKL. V lost 0 bases to trimming and J lost 4 bases, with 7 bases between them. For the CDR3, the DNA is TGCGCCAGCAGCCAAGAAATAAGGAATCAGCCCCAGCATTTT. Amino acids: CASSQEIRNQPQHF.

The gene calls are TRBV11-1 and TRBJ2-7, with 7 nucleotides matching TRBD2. This CDR3 spans 14 amino acids. Looked up from germline, CDR1 is SGHAT and CDR2 is FQDESV (reference sequence). After removal of 8 bases from V and 0 bases from J, the junction contained 7 bases not matched to a gene. CDR3 in amino acids: CASRYGGSSYEQYF. The CDR3 region has the DNA TGTGCCAGCCGCTACGGGGGGTCCTCCTACGAGCAGTACTTC.

The chain is built from TRBV27 and TRBJ1-5; 9 bases agree with TRBD1. This CDR3 is 14 amino acids long. With 5 bases clipped from V and 7 bases from J, the junction kept 6 bases outside the gene matches. From germline, CDR1 is MNHEY and CDR2 SMNVEV (reference sequence). The DNA of the CDR3 is TGTGCCAGCAGTCCCTGGACAGGGGACCAGCCCCAGCATTTT. Its protein product is CASSPWTGDQPQHF.

The rearrangement links TRBV5-8 to TRBJ1-2; a possible D gene is TRBD1 (5 bases). Germline-derived CDR1 and CDR2 are SGHTS and YDEGEE. Trimming took off 2 bases at V and 5 bases at J, with 19 bases between the two ends. The length of the CDR3 is 16 residues. Here the CDR3 DNA reads TGTGCCAGCAGCTTACAGTGGAGGGGCGGGAGATATGGCTACACCTTC. Protein product: CASSLQWRGGRYGYTF.

The rearrangement links TRBV25-1 to TRBJ1-1; D unclear. CDR1 and CDR2 from the germline V gene are MGHDK and SYGVNS. The CDR3 is made up of 15 amino acids. The V end lost 3 bases, the J end lost 1 base, and 12 bases lay between the germline ends. The CDR3 region is CASSDSGLGNTEAFF. In nucleotides, the CDR3 is TGTGCCAGCAGTGATTCGGGCCTTGGGAACACTGAAGCTTTCTTT.

The chain combines TRBV30 with TRBJ2-1; D is unresolved. The V end lost 0 bases, the J end lost 4 bases, and 7 bases lay between the germline ends. Germline CDR1 GTSNPN, CDR2 SVGIG (reference sequence). The CDR3 length is 13 residues. CDR3 protein: CAWSVGLYNEQFF. CDR3 DNA sequence: TGTGCCTGGAGTGTAGGGCTTTACAATGAGCAGTTCTTC.

This clone came up once. The chain couples TRBV27 to TRBJ2-1; 12 nucleotides agree with TRBD2. From germline, CDR1 is MNHEY and CDR2 SMNVEV (reference sequence). The CDR3 is 15 residues long. J lost 8 bases, V lost 6 bases, and 8 bases had no gene match. CDR3 sequence: CASSPRASGRDEQFF. CDR3 DNA: TGTGCCAGCAGCCCTCGGGCTAGCGGGAGGGATGAGCAGTTCTTC.

V usage is TRBV14 and J usage is TRBJ2-3; D is perhaps TRBD2 (5 bases). The CDR3 length is 13 residues. Germline values: CDR1 SGHDN, CDR2 FVKESK. The V and J ends lost 5 bases and 6 bases respectively, with 12 bases between them. The CDR3 DNA is TGTGCCAGCAGCTCAATGGGAGCGGATACGCAGTATTTT. Translation gives CASSSMGADTQYF.

CDR3 sequence reads: CASSNRNTGELFF. CDR3 DNA: TGTGCCAGCAGTAACCGGAACACCGGGGAGCTGTTTTTT. The chain recombines TRBV27 with TRBJ2-2; D is undetermined. V was cut by 5 bases and J by 1 base, with 5 bases left in between. This CDR3 contains 13 residues. Germline lookup yields CDR1 MNHEY and CDR2 SMNVEV (reference sequence).

The rearrangement links TRBV4-1 to TRBJ1-1; a weak D match, TRBD1 (6 bases). The V and J ends lost 4 bases and 5 bases respectively, with 11 bases between them. This CDR3 region has 13 residues. The germline V gene encodes CDR1 MGHRA and CDR2 YSYEKL. The CDR3 loop reads CASSLDRLTEAFF. DNA for the CDR3: TGCGCCAGCAGCCTCGACAGGCTGACTGAAGCTTTCTTT.

The CDR3 sequence: CASSVDINYGYTF. The DNA for the CDR3 is TGTGCCAGTAGTGTGGACATAAACTATGGCTACACCTTC. The chain carries TRBV19 and TRBJ1-2, with a possible D match to TRBD1 (5 bases). Looked up from germline, CDR1 is LNHDA and CDR2 is SQIVND (reference sequence). This CDR3 spans 13 amino acids. Trimming stripped 5 bases from V and 2 bases from J, with 9 bases between.

The chain employs TRBV4-1 and TRBJ1-5; TRBD1 agrees at 8 bases. Germline V gene data show CDR1 as MGHRA and CDR2 as YSYEKL. V was pared by 4 bases and J by 12 bases, with 8 bases of the junction left unmatched. This CDR3 has 13 amino acids. The CDR3: CASSPLVTGDQHF. The CDR3 DNA reads as TGCGCCAGCAGCCCGCTAGTGACAGGGGACCAGCATTTT.

This clone was detected once. The chain couples TRBV7-2 to TRBJ2-7; 14 bases agree with TRBD2. The CDR3 spans 14 residues. J lost 9 bases, V lost 3 bases, and 4 bases had no gene match. Per germline, CDR1 SGHTA and CDR2 FQGNSA. CDR3 region: CASSFGTSGSGQYF. The CDR3 DNA is TGTGCCAGCAGCTTTGGGACTAGCGGGAGCGGGCAGTACTTC.

The gene calls are TRBV5-1 and TRBJ2-2, with D uncertain. V shed 4 bases and J shed 1 base, with 14 bases lying between them. In germline, CDR1 is SGHRS, CDR2 YFSETQ. This CDR3 comprises 16 residues. The CDR3 here is CASSTLRPMNTGELFF. CDR3 nucleotides: TGCGCCAGCAGCACGCTACGGCCCATGAACACCGGGGAGCTGTTTTTT.

This clone was seen a single time. This chain uses TRBV27 with TRBJ2-1; D not resolved. Deletions cut 2 bases from V and 7 bases from J, with 6 bases between. The germline CDR1 and CDR2 sequences are MNHEY and SMNVEV (reference sequence). The CDR3 covers 12 residues. CDR3 region: CASSLAANEQFF. The CDR3 DNA sequence: TGTGCCAGCAGTTTAGCAGCTAATGAGCAGTTCTTC.

CDR3 protein: CASNSLPGQGVNEQFF. CDR3 DNA sequence: TGTGCCAGCAATTCTTTACCGGGACAGGGGGTCAATGAGCAGTTCTTC. The V gene is TRBV11-1, the J gene TRBJ2-1; TRBD1 agrees at 11 bases. The CDR3 spans 16 residues. The V and J ends lost 7 bases and 6 bases, in that order; junction bases with no gene match: 11. Germline loops: CDR1 SGHAT, CDR2 FQDESV (reference sequence).

J is TRBJ1-4 and V is TRBV6-1; 7 nucleotides match TRBD1. The CDR3 has 15 amino acids. The germline V gene has CDR1 MNHNS and CDR2 SASEGT. V trimming: 5 bases; J trimming: 8 bases; junction bases outside the gene matches: 11. The CDR3 is CASSPPQGDREKLFF. The CDR3 nucleotides read TGTGCCAGCAGTCCACCCCAGGGGGATAGGGAAAAACTGTTTTTT.

The CDR3 DNA follows: TGTGCCAGCAGCACATTGACGGGATCGACCCAGTACTTC. The encoded protein is CASSTLTGSTQYF. The chain is built from TRBV11-2 and TRBJ2-5, with TRBD2 as a possible D gene (5 bases). V lost 5 bases, J lost 7 bases, and 14 bases lay in between. This CDR3 contains 13 residues. CDR1 and CDR2 from the germline V gene are SGHAT and FQNNGV.

This clone appeared a single time. The chain joins TRBV18 to TRBJ1-2; unclear D gene. The V end lost 2 bases, the J end lost 2 bases, and 6 bases lay between the germline ends. CDR1 is KGHSH, CDR2 LQKENI, per germline. The CDR3 sequence is 13 residues long. The CDR3 protein is CASSPGGNYGYTF. The CDR3 DNA sequence: TGTGCCAGCTCACCAGGCGGGAACTATGGCTACACCTTC.

This clone appeared a single time. The rearrangement uses TRBV5-1 and TRBJ2-2, with no clear D. Germline CDR1 and CDR2: SGHRS and YFSETQ. V gave up 4 bases and J gave up 6 bases, with 10 bases separating them. The CDR3 loop spans 13 amino acids. The CDR3 DNA reads as TGCGCCAGCAGCCCGTTCGCAGCCGGGGAGCTGTTTTTT. Its protein product is CASSPFAAGELFF.

The V and J genes are TRBV5-1 and TRBJ2-5, with unresolved D. This CDR3 is built from 12 residues. Germline V gene data show CDR1 as SGHRS and CDR2 as YFSETQ. Trimming shortened V by 1 base and J by 5 bases, and 6 bases separated the two germline ends. CDR3 amino acids: CASSLSSETQYF. In nucleotides, the CDR3 is TGCGCCAGCAGCTTGTCCTCTGAGACCCAGTACTTC.

The chain has TRBV11-3 and TRBJ2-1; 7 nucleotides line up with TRBD2. Trimming removed 6 bases from V and 10 bases from J; junction bases left unmatched: 9. The CDR3 consists of 13 residues. In germline, CDR1 is SGHNT, CDR2 YENEEA. CDR3 in amino acids: CASSWDSGGEQFF. As DNA, the CDR3 is TGTGCCAGCAGTTGGGACTCCGGGGGGGAGCAGTTCTTC. Filled out from reference TRBV11-3 and TRBJ2-1, the complete variable domain reads EAGVVQSPRYKIIEKKQPVAFWCNPISGHNTLYWYLQNLGQGPELLIRYENEEAVDDSQLPKDRFSAERLKGVDSTLKIQPAELGDSAVYLCASSWDSGGEQFFGPGTRLTVL.

CDR3 DNA: TGTGCCAGCAGCGGGGGTACAGGGGAGTACGAGCAGTACTTC. This gives the protein CASSGGTGEYEQYF. The chain joins TRBV5-4 to TRBJ2-7; 7 bases agree with TRBD1. J gave up 4 bases and V 4 bases, and 8 bases lay outside the gene matches. This CDR3 region has 14 residues. Germline V gene lookup returns CDR1 SGHNT and CDR2 YYREEE (reference sequence).

V and J are TRBV5-1 and TRBJ2-1, with TRBD2 matching over 10 bases. The V segment lost 4 bases and the J segment 3 bases; nucleotides outside the gene matches: 4. The CDR3 is 15 amino acids. The germline CDR1 and CDR2 sequences are SGHRS and YFSETQ. As DNA, the CDR3 is TGCGCCAGCAGCGAATCTAGCGGGAGCTACAATGAGCAGTTCTTC. Encoded protein: CASSESSGSYNEQFF.

The chain has TRBV9 and TRBJ2-1; no reliable D call. CDR1 and CDR2 (germline): SGDLS, YYNGEE. V lost 0 bases and J lost 0, with 7 bases in between. CDR3 length: 15 amino acids. In DNA form, the CDR3 reads TGTGCCAGCAGCGTAGAACTAAGCTCCTACAATGAGCAGTTCTTC. It specifies CASSVELSSYNEQFF.

The gene calls are TRBV11-2 and TRBJ1-2; D remains ambiguous. From germline, CDR1 is SGHAT and CDR2 FQNNGV. The V gene lost 1 base and the J gene lost 0 bases, with 9 bases spanning the gap. CDR3 length equals 15 residues. CDR3 loop: CASSLAFAANYGYTF. The CDR3 DNA is TGTGCCAGCAGCTTAGCGTTTGCAGCTAACTATGGCTACACCTTC.

The CDR3 loop is CASRGQYF. DNA for the CDR3: TGCGCCAGCAGGGGGCAGTACTTC. This chain joins TRBV5-1 and TRBJ2-7; D is unresolved. With 5 bases removed from V and 9 bases from J, the gap between germline ends came to 3 bases. The germline V gene has CDR1 SGHRS and CDR2 YFSETQ. This CDR3 has 8 amino acids.

The genes are TRBV2 and TRBJ2-5; 10 bases align to TRBD2. In germline, CDR1 is SNHLY, CDR2 FYNNEI. This CDR3 is built from 17 residues. The junction had 9 bases not matched to a gene; V was cut back by 3 bases and J by 2 bases. CDR3 protein: CASSEGSGRGGQETQYF. For the CDR3, the DNA is TGTGCCAGCAGTGAGGGAAGCGGGAGGGGGGGGCAAGAGACCCAGTACTTC.

The chain combines TRBV18 with TRBJ1-1; D perhaps matches TRBD1 (5 bases). The germline V and J ends were trimmed by 0 bases and 10 bases, with 12 bases remaining between them. This CDR3 region has 13 residues. Looked up from germline, CDR1 is KGHSH and CDR2 is LQKENI. The CDR3 bases are TGTGCCAGCTCACCACCTGTCAGGGAGTTAGCTTTCTTT. Translation gives CASSPPVRELAFF.

This chain connects TRBV4-1 to TRBJ2-1; 11 bases map to TRBD2. CDR3 length equals 19 residues. The V and J ends lost 0 bases and 0 bases, in that order; junction bases with no gene match: 7. The germline CDR1 and CDR2 sequences are MGHRA and YSYEKL. The CDR3 region is CASSQDTSGSSSSYNEQFF. In nucleotides, the CDR3 is TGCGCCAGCAGCCAAGATACTAGCGGGAGTTCAAGCTCCTACAATGAGCAGTTCTTC.